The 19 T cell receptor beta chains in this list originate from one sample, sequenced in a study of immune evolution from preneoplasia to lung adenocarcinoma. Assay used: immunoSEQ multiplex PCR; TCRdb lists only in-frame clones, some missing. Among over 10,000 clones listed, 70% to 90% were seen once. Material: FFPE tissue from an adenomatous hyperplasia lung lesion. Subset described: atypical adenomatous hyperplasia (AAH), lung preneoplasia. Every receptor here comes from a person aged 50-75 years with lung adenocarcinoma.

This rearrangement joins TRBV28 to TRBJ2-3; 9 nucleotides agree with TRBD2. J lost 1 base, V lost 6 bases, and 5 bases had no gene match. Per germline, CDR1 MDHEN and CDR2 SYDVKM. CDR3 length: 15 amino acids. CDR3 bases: TGTGCCAGCAGCCTACTAGCGGGTGGCACAGATACGCAGTATTTT. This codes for CASSLLAGGTDTQYF.

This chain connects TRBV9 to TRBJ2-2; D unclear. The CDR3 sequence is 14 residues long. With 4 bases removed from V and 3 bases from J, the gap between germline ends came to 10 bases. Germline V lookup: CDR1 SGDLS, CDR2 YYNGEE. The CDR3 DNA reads TGTGCCAGCAGCTTCAGCGCTTACACCGGGGAGCTGTTTTTT. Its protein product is CASSFSAYTGELFF. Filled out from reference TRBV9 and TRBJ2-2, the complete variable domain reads DSGVTQTPKHLITATGQRVTLRCSPRSGDLSVYWYQQSLDQGLQFLIQYYNGEERAKGNILERFSAQQFPDLHSELNLSSLELGDSALYFCASSFSAYTGELFFGEGSRLTVL.

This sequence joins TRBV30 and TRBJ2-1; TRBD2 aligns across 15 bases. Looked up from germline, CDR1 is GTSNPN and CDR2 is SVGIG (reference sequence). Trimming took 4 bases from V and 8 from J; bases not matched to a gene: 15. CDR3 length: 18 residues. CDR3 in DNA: TGTGCCTGGAACCGACAGAGGACTAGCGGGAGGGTTGTCCATGAGCAGTTCTTC. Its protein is CAWNRQRTSGRVVHEQFF.

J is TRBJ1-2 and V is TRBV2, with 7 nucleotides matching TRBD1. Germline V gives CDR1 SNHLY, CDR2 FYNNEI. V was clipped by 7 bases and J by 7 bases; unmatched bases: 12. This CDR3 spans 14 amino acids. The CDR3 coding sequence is TGTGCCAGCAATGCTGAGGGGGCAATCGGTGGCTACACCTTC. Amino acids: CASNAEGAIGGYTF.

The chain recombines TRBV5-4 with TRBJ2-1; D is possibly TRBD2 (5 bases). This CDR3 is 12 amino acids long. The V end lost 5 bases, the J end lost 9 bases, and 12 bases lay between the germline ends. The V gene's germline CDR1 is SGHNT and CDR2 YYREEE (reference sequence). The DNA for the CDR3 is TGTGCCAGCAGACAACTAGTAGGTGAGCAGTTCTTC. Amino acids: CASRQLVGEQFF. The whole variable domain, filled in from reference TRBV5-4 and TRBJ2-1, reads ETGVTQSPTHLIKTRGQQVTLRCSSQSGHNTVSWYQQALGQGPQFIFQYYREEENGRGNFPPRFSGLQFPNYSSELNVNALELDDSALYLCASRQLVGEQFFGPGTRLTVL.

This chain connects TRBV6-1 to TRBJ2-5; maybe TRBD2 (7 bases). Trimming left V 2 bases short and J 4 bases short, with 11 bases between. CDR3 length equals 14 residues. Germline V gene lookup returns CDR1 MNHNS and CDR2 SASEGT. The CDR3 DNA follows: TGTGCCAGCAGTGAATGGGGGGGGCGAGAGACCCAGTACTTC. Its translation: CASSEWGGRETQYF.

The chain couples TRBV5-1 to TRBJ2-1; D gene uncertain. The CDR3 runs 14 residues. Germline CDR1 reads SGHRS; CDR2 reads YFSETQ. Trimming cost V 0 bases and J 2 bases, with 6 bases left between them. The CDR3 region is CASSLDYTYNEQFF. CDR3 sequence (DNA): TGCGCCAGCAGCTTGGATTACACCTACAATGAGCAGTTCTTC.

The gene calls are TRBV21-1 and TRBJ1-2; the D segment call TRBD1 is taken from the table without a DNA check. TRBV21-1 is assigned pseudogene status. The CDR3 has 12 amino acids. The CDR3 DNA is TGTGCCAGCAGCAAAGCCCAGGAAGGCTACACCTTC. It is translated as CASSKAQEGYTF.

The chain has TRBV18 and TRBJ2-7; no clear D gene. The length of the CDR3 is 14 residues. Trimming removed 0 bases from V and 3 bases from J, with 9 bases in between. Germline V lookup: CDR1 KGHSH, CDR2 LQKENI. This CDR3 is CASSPPVAHYEQYF. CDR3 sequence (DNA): TGTGCCAGCTCACCACCCGTTGCACACTACGAGCAGTACTTC.

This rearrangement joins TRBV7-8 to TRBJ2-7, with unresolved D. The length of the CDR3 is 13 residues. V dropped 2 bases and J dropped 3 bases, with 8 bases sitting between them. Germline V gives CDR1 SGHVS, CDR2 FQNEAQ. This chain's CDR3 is CASSLWSNYEQYF. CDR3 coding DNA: TGTGCCAGCAGCTTATGGTCCAACTACGAGCAGTACTTC.

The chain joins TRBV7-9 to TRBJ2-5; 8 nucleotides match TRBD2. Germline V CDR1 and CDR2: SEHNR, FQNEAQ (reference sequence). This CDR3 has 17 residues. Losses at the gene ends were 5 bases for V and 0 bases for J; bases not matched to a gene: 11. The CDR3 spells CASSRTSTARYQETQYF. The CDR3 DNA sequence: TGTGCCAGCAGCAGGACTAGCACCGCCCGATACCAAGAGACCCAGTACTTC. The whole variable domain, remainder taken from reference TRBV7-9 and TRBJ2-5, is DTGVSQNPRHKITKRGQNVTFRCDPISEHNRLYWYRQTLGQGPEFLTYFQNEAQLEKSRLLSDRFSAERPKGSFSTLEIQRTEQGDSAMYLCASSRTSTARYQETQYFGPGTRLLVL.

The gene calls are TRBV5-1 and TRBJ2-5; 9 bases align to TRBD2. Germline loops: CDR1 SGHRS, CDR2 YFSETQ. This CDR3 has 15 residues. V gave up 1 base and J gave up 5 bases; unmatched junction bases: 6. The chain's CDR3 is CASSLRASGTETQYF. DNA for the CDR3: TGCGCCAGCAGCTTGAGGGCTAGCGGGACGGAGACCCAGTACTTC.

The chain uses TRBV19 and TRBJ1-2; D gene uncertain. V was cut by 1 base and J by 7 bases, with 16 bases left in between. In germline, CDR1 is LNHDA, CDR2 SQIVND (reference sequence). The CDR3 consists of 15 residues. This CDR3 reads CASSIALMFEFGYTF. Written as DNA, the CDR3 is TGTGCCAGTAGTATAGCCTTGATGTTCGAGTTTGGCTACACCTTC.

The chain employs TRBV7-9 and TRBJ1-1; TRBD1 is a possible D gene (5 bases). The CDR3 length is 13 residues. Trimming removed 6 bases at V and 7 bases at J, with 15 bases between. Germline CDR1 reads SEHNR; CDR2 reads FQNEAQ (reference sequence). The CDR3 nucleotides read TGTGCCAGCAGGATGGGGGATTTAGGTGAAGCTTTCTTT. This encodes CASRMGDLGEAFF.

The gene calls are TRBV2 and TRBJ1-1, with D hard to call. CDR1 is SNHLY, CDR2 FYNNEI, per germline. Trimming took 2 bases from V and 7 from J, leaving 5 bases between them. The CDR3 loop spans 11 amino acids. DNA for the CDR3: TGTGCCAGCAGTGAATTTAGTGAAGCTTTCTTT. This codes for CASSEFSEAFF.

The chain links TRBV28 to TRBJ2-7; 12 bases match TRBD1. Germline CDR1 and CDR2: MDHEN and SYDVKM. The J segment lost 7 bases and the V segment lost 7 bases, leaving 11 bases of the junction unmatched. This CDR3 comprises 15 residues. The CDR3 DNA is TGTGCCAGCACCACAGGGACAGGGGGCAAGAGGGAGCAGTACTTC. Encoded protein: CASTTGTGGKREQYF.

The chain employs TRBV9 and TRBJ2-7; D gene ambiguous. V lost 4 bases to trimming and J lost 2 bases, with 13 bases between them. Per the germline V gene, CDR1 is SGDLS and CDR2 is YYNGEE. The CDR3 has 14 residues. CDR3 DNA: TGTGCCAGCAGCCCCACTACTTTTCCCTACGAGCAGTACTTC. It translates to CASSPTTFPYEQYF.

In nucleotides, the CDR3 is TGTGCCAGCAGCCCCCGGACTAGCGGGACGAACACCGGGGAGCTGTTTTTT. It encodes CASSPRTSGTNTGELFF. The V call is TRBV7-8, the J call TRBJ2-2, with TRBD2 matching 12 bases. CDR1 is SGHVS and CDR2 is FQNEAQ in the germline V gene. V lost 5 bases and J lost 0; bases outside the gene matches: 4. The CDR3 runs 17 residues.

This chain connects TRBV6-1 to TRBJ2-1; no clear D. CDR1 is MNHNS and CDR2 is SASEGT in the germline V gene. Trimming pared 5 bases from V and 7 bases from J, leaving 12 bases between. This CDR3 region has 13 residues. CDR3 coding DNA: TGTGCCAGCAGTTGGTCCCTGGGGAATGAGCAGTTCTTC. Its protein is CASSWSLGNEQFF.